This T cell receptor beta chain originates from a study of cytomegalovirus exposure and HLA in healthy donors. This clone has a single count. Amplification used 60 Vbeta primers and 13 Jbeta primers. Assay used: immunoSEQ multiplex PCR; TCRdb lists only in-frame clones, some missing. The sample yields about 67,000 clones, 80% seen once. The receptor comes from a woman in her twenties or thirties in good health and CMV-seronegative. The specimen was PBMCs.

The CDR3 here is CASSYSDRGYEQYF. The CDR3 bases are TGTGCCAGCAGTTACTCAGACAGGGGGTACGAGCAGTACTTC. The chain uses TRBV6-5 and TRBJ2-7; 9 bases map to TRBD1. Germline V CDR1 and CDR2: MNHEY, SVGAGI. Unmatched junction bases numbered 1, after V lost 0 bases and J lost 4 bases. CDR3 length: 14 amino acids.